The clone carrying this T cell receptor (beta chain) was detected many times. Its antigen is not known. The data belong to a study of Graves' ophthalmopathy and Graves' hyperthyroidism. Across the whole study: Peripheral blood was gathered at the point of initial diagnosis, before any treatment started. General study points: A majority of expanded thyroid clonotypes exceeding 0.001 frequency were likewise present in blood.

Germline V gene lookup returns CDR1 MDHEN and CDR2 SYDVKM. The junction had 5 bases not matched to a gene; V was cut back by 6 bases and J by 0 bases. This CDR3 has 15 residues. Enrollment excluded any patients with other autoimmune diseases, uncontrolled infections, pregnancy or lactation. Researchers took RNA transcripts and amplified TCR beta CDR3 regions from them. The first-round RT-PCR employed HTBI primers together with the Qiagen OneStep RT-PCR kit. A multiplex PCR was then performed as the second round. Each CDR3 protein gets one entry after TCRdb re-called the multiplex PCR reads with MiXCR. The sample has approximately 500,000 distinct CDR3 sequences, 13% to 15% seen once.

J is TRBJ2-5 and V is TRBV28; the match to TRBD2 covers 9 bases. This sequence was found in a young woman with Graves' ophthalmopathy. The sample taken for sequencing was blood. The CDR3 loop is CASRVGGGDQETQYF. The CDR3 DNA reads TGTGCCAGCAGGGTAGGCGGGGGGGACCAAGAGACCCAGTACTTC.